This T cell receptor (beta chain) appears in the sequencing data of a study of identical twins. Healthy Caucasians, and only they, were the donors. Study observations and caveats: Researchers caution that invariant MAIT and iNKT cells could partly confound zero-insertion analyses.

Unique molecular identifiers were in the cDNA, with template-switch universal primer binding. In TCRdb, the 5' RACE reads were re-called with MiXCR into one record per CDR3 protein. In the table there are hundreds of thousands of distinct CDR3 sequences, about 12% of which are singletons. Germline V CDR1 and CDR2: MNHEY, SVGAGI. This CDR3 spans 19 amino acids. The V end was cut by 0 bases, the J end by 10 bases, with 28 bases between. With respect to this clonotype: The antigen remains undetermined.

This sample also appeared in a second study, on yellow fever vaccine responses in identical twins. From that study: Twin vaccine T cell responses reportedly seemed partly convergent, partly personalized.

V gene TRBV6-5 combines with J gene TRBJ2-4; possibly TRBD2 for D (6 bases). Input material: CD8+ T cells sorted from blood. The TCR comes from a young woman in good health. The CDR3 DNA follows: TGTGCCAGCAGTTACTCCGCTTCCACGGACGGGGACGGGAGTTCGATTCAGTACTTC. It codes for CASSYSASTDGDGSSIQYF.